The clone carrying this TCR beta chain was found many times. What it recognizes is unknown. This sample was included in a study of identical twins. Study observations and caveats: Out-of-frame alpha sequences common to twins were enriched for low generation probability. High-abundance cord blood beta clonotypes had fewer insertions; memory repertoires showed none.

A template switching step contributed a universal primer site, while unique molecular identifiers were present in the cDNA. TCRdb re-analysed the 5' RACE reads in MiXCR, keeping a single row per CDR3 protein. The sample has some 270,000 distinct CDR3 sequences, about 8.9% seen once; the top ten hold roughly 3.1%. Trimming left V 2 bases short and J 4 bases short, with 9 bases between. The CDR3 consists of 13 residues. These data also formed part of another study, on yellow fever vaccine responses in identical twins.

The V call is TRBV12-3 or TRBV12-4, the J call TRBJ2-7; no reliable D call. This receptor was identified in a woman under 30 in good health. The sequenced sample consisted of CD8+ T cells sorted from blood. The chain's CDR3 is CASSLPDYYEQYF. CDR3 nucleotide sequence: TGTGCCAGCAGTTTACCAGATTATTACGAGCAGTACTTC.